This is a list of T cell receptor beta chains from one sample in a study of cytotoxic CD8 clonotypes in ibrutinib-treated CLL. Produced via immunoSEQ multiplex PCR; TCRdb's table is partial and in-frame only. The data hold approximately 130,000 clones, with around four fifths observed a single time. This specimen was PBMCs, taken after 24 months of ibrutinib treatment. Source of these receptors: a human donor with chronic lymphocytic leukemia. Each CDR3 is given with its conserved first and last residue. A D gene is named only where the DNA matches it firmly. Clone size is stated in some rows and not others, as once, few, many or a class when expanded.

clone size	J gene	D gene	V gene	CDR3 protein	CDR3 DNA
NA	TRBJ2-7	NA	TRBV11-2	CASSLRNEQYF	TGTGCCAGCAGCTTGAGAAACGAGCAGTACTTC
NA	TRBJ1-1	NA	TRBV27	CASSRLMNTEAFF	TGTGCCAGCAGTCGCCTAATGAACACTGAAGCTTTCTTT
NA	TRBJ1-2	TRBD1	TRBV15	CATSSAGGAPNYGYTF	TGTGCCACCAGCAGTGCAGGGGGGGCCCCTAACTATGGCTACACCTTC
NA	TRBJ1-1	NA	TRBV7-9	CASSLEGVDTEAFF	TGTGCCAGCAGCTTAGAAGGGGTGGACACTGAAGCTTTCTTT
NA	TRBJ1-1	NA	TRBV7-2	CASSQEGNTEAFF	TGTGCCAGCAGCCAGGAGGGGAACACTGAAGCTTTCTTT
NA	TRBJ1-1	TRBD1	TRBV19	CASSMRRGRGVTEAFF	TGTGCCAGTAGTATGAGGAGGGGGCGAGGAGTCACTGAAGCTTTCTTT
NA	TRBJ2-7	NA	TRBV19	CASTAGRAPFYEQYF	TGTGCCAGTACCGCCGGCAGGGCCCCGTTCTACGAGCAGTACTTC
once	TRBJ1-4	NA	TRBV7-6	CASSLSINEKLFF	TGTGCCAGCAGCTTAAGTATTAATGAAAAACTGTTTTTT
NA	TRBJ1-4	NA	TRBV29-1	CSALGVSEKLFF	TGCAGCGCCTTGGGGGTGTCTGAAAAACTGTTTTTT
NA	TRBJ1-1	NA	TRBV29-1	CSVEEDSFNTEAFF	TGCAGCGTTGAAGAGGACAGCTTTAACACTGAAGCTTTCTTT
NA	TRBJ2-5	NA	TRBV7-2	CASSLDRVKETQYF	TGTGCCAGCAGCTTAGACAGGGTTAAAGAGACCCAGTACTTC
NA	TRBJ2-1	NA	TRBV7-9	CASSFLRDIDEQFF	TGTGCCAGCAGCTTCCTCCGGGACATTGATGAGCAGTTCTTC
NA	TRBJ1-5	TRBD1	TRBV2	CASRLGQGGSNQPQHF	TGTGCCAGCAGGCTAGGGCAGGGGGGGAGCAATCAGCCCCAGCATTTT
once	TRBJ1-1	NA	TRBV29-1	CSVGRMNTEAFF	TGCAGCGTTGGACGGATGAACACTGAAGCTTTCTTT
NA	TRBJ2-2	TRBD1	TRBV9	CASNPSGTVNTGELFF	TGTGCCAGCAACCCCTCGGGGACAGTAAACACCGGGGAGCTGTTTTTT
NA	TRBJ2-1	NA	TRBV6-6	CASSYRPLSYNEQFF	TGTGCCAGCAGTTACAGGCCTCTCTCCTACAATGAGCAGTTCTTC